These 24 T cell receptor beta chains were sequenced from one sample in a study of beta chain features in type 1 diabetes. Expressed TCRB transcripts were sequenced because the isolated RNA had all been reverse transcribed beforehand. Produced via immunoSEQ multiplex PCR; TCRdb's table is partial and in-frame only. This table holds about 210,000 clones, roughly 10% found once. The sequenced sample consisted of central memory CD4+ T cells from blood. Receptor source: a young man in good health.

This chain joins TRBV29-1 and TRBJ2-7, with TRBD1 identical over 12 bases. CDR1 and CDR2 (germline): SQVTM, ANQGSEA. The CDR3 has 15 amino acids. The ends lost 6 bases at V and 2 bases at J; junction bases unmatched: 8. CDR3: CSVRDRGQGPYEQYF. The CDR3 coding sequence is TGCAGCGTGCGGGACAGGGGGCAAGGGCCCTACGAGCAGTACTTC.

A few counts support this clone. This chain uses TRBV25-1 with TRBJ2-2, with 10 positions matching TRBD2. Germline V gene sequence: CDR1 MGHDK, CDR2 SYGVNS. The CDR3 has 17 amino acids. V lost 2 bases, J lost 5 bases, and 8 bases stayed unmatched. CDR3 nucleotide sequence: TGTGCCAGCAGTGAACTAGCGGGAGTCGTAGGGACCGGGGAGCTGTTTTTT. This gives the protein CASSELAGVVGTGELFF.

This clone was detected ten times or more. V is TRBV10-3 and J is TRBJ2-7, with TRBD1 matching over 10 bases. V lost 10 bases to trimming and J lost 2 bases; unmatched junction nucleotides: 2. The CDR3 is made up of 12 amino acids. Germline assignment: CDR1 ENHRY and CDR2 SYGVKD. The CDR3: CATGTGAYEQYF. In DNA, the CDR3 is TGTGCCACCGGGACAGGGGCCTACGAGCAGTACTTC.

The CDR3 is CASRPTGASNYGYTF. The CDR3 coding sequence is TGTGCCAGCAGACCGACAGGGGCGTCCAACTATGGCTACACCTTC. This chain connects TRBV6-6 to TRBJ1-2, with TRBD1 identical over 8 bases. Germline CDR1 is MNHNY and CDR2 is SVGAGI (reference sequence). V shed 6 bases, J shed 2 bases, and the junction held 8 bases outside the gene matches. CDR3 length: 15 amino acids.

This chain links TRBV29-1 with TRBJ1-4; perhaps TRBD1 as D (6 bases). The CDR3 is 13 amino acids. With 4 bases removed from V and 8 bases from J, the gap between germline ends came to 14 bases. CDR1 and CDR2 (germline): SQVTM, ANQGSEA. DNA of the CDR3: TGCAGCGTTGCCAGGGGCGATGGGGAAAAACTGTTTTTT. It encodes CSVARGDGEKLFF.

The CDR3 protein is CASSQESGSHSYEQYF. In DNA form, the CDR3 reads TGTGCCAGCAGCCAAGAGAGCGGGAGCCATTCCTACGAGCAGTACTTC. The V and J genes are TRBV4-2 and TRBJ2-7; 8 nucleotides match TRBD2. In germline, CDR1 is LGHNA, CDR2 YNFKEQ. CDR3 length: 16 amino acids. With V trimmed by 0 bases and J by 1 base, 5 bases remained unmatched.

The sample holds a few counts of this clone. The gene calls are TRBV29-1 and TRBJ2-1; 11 bases fit TRBD2. The CDR3 loop spans 14 amino acids. With V trimmed by 4 bases and J by 4 bases, 3 bases remained unmatched. The germline gives CDR1 SQVTM, CDR2 ANQGSEA. The CDR3 region is CSVVVAGGYNEQFF. The CDR3 coding sequence is TGCAGCGTTGTGGTAGCGGGAGGGTACAATGAGCAGTTCTTC.

The rearrangement links TRBV28 to TRBJ2-7, with TRBD1 identical over 7 bases. The CDR3 is 13 residues long. V lost 4 bases to trimming and J lost 3 bases; unmatched junction nucleotides: 3. Germline lookup yields CDR1 MDHEN and CDR2 SYDVKM. For the CDR3, the DNA is TGTGCCAGCAGTTCCGGGACAGACTACGAGCAGTACTTC. It specifies CASSSGTDYEQYF. Supplemented by reference TRBV28 and TRBJ2-7, the full variable domain reads DVKVTQSSRYLVKRTGEKVFLECVQDMDHENMFWYRQDPGLGLRLIYFSYDVKMKEKGDIPEGYSVSREKKERFSLILESASTNQTSMYLCASSSGTDYEQYFGPGTRLTVT.

In its sample, this clone was seen a few times. This chain uses TRBV7-9 with TRBJ2-7; 11 bases are shared with TRBD2. The length of the CDR3 is 14 residues. The trim removed 6 bases at V and 3 bases at J, leaving 4 bases unmatched. Per the germline V gene, CDR1 is SEHNR and CDR2 is FQNEAQ (reference sequence). CDR3: CASRDSGRGYEQYF. CDR3 sequence (DNA): TGTGCCAGCAGAGATAGCGGGAGGGGCTACGAGCAGTACTTC.

This clone was seen just once. V is TRBV4-2 and J is TRBJ2-5; no clear D. V dropped 1 base and J dropped 5 bases, with 17 bases sitting between them. The CDR3 extends over 16 amino acids. CDR1 LGHNA and CDR2 YNFKEQ come from the germline V gene. In nucleotides, the CDR3 is TGTGCCAGCAGCCAAGTTCGCGGCCGCGCCGGGGAGACCCAGTACTTC. Its translation is CASSQVRGRAGETQYF.

The rearrangement joins TRBV29-1 to TRBJ2-7; 10 bases agree with TRBD1. This CDR3 region has 16 residues. The germline gives CDR1 SQVTM, CDR2 ANQGSEA. The J segment lost 2 bases and the V segment lost 4 bases, leaving 11 bases of the junction unmatched. CDR3 sequence (DNA): TGCAGCGTTGTAGGGGGGCCGGGACAGGGGACCTACGAGCAGTACTTC. It specifies CSVVGGPGQGTYEQYF.

J is TRBJ2-7 and V is TRBV2; either TRBD1 or TRBD2 may fit D (5 bases each). Germline V gene sequence: CDR1 SNHLY, CDR2 FYNNEI. This CDR3 region has 13 residues. V was cut by 8 bases and J by 6 bases, with 17 bases left in between. Here the CDR3 DNA reads TGTGCCAGCTTGCAGGGCAGGACTGGCGAGCAGTACTTC. The encoded protein is CASLQGRTGEQYF. The variable domain in full, with the rest retrieved from reference TRBV2 and TRBJ2-7, is EPEVTQTPSHQVTQMGQEVILRCVPISNHLYFYWYRQILGQKVEFLVSFYNNEISEKSEIFDDQFSVERPDGSNFTLKIRSTKLEDSAMYFCASLQGRTGEQYFGPGTRLTVT.

This sequence joins TRBV6-5 and TRBJ1-5; 9 nucleotides agree with TRBD1. After removal of 5 bases from V and 7 bases from J, the junction contained 9 bases not matched to a gene. Germline values: CDR1 MNHEY, CDR2 SVGAGI. There are 15 residues in the CDR3. The CDR3 DNA follows: TGTGCCAGCAGTCAAAAACAGGGGACAGGGCAGCCCCAGCATTTT. It specifies CASSQKQGTGQPQHF.

This clone was observed a handful of times. The V call is TRBV7-8, the J call TRBJ2-1, with TRBD1 matching over 9 bases. Germline V gene sequence: CDR1 SGHVS, CDR2 FQNEAQ. The CDR3 is 19 residues long. Losses at the gene ends were 5 bases for V and 1 base for J; bases not matched to a gene: 15. The CDR3 nucleotides read TGTGCCAGCAGCCCGACTTACGGGACAGGGAGTCGTTCCTACAATGAGCAGTTCTTC. This encodes CASSPTYGTGSRSYNEQFF.

This clone was detected many times. The chain joins TRBV21-1 to TRBJ2-7; TRBD2, the table's D call, was not compared with the DNA. TRBV21-1 is reported as a pseudogene. The CDR3 length is 12 residues. The CDR3 sequence is CASSTCKFEQYF. Written as DNA, the CDR3 is TGTGCCAGCAGCACTTGTAAATTCGAGCAGTACTTC.

This clone was seen at least ten times. At the DNA level, this CDR3 is encoded by other sequences in the same sample as well. V usage is TRBV9 and J usage is TRBJ2-1; 8 bases map to TRBD1. The germline CDR1 and CDR2 sequences are SGDLS and YYNGEE. The trim removed 4 bases at V and 2 bases at J, leaving 5 bases unmatched. This CDR3 comprises 15 residues. The CDR3 bases are TGTGCCAGCAGCCCCCGGGACAGGACCTACAATGAGCAGTTCTTC. This translates into CASSPRDRTYNEQFF.

This clone has just a few counts. The chain links TRBV11-2 to TRBJ2-3; D unclear. In germline, CDR1 is SGHAT, CDR2 FQNNGV. The CDR3 consists of 15 residues. Trimming cost V 1 base and J 2 bases, with 10 bases left between them. The CDR3 DNA reads TGTGCCAGCAGCTTAGGTCAGGTACACACAGATACGCAGTATTTT. This codes for CASSLGQVHTDTQYF.

This clone turned up a few times. CDR3: CASSLEDRGLTEAFF. The CDR3 coding sequence is TGTGCCAGCAGTTTAGAGGACAGGGGGCTCACTGAAGCTTTCTTT. The chain couples TRBV28 to TRBJ1-1; TRBD1 matches at 11 bases. The CDR3 has 15 residues. The trim removed 2 bases at V and 4 bases at J, leaving 3 bases unmatched. The germline gives CDR1 MDHEN, CDR2 SYDVKM.

The table lists this clone with a few counts. This chain links TRBV2 with TRBJ1-1; no clear D gene. CDR3 size: 13 residues. With 3 bases removed from V and 2 bases from J, the gap between germline ends came to 7 bases. Germline assignment: CDR1 SNHLY and CDR2 FYNNEI. The CDR3 loop reads CASSDEGNTEAFF. The CDR3 region has the DNA TGTGCCAGCAGTGACGAAGGTAACACTGAAGCTTTCTTT.

The V gene is TRBV7-9, the J gene TRBJ1-1; D not resolved. Trimming removed 4 bases from V and 1 base from J, with 13 bases in between. The CDR3 consists of 15 residues. Germline CDR1 reads SEHNR; CDR2 reads FQNEAQ (reference sequence). The CDR3 nucleotides are TGTGCCAGCAGCTCCTCTTCATTACGGAACACTGAAGCTTTCTTT. Translating gives CASSSSSLRNTEAFF.

This clone has a handful of counts. The rearrangement uses TRBV18 and TRBJ2-1; D call uncertain. The CDR3 is 14 residues long. V lost 4 bases, J lost 4 bases, and 11 bases lay in between. Germline CDR1 and CDR2: KGHSH and LQKENI. The CDR3 nucleotides are TGTGCCAGCTCACTTACCAGGCTTTACAATGAGCAGTTCTTC. Translation: CASSLTRLYNEQFF.

The chain carries TRBV9 and TRBJ2-5; TRBD2 might be the D (5 bases). Germline lookup yields CDR1 SGDLS and CDR2 YYNGEE. Trimming removed 0 bases from V and 4 bases from J, with 16 bases in between. There are 16 residues in the CDR3. CDR3 protein: CASSVGLAKVGETQYF. DNA for the CDR3: TGTGCCAGCAGCGTAGGTCTAGCAAAAGTTGGAGAGACCCAGTACTTC.

DNA of the CDR3: TGCGCCAGCAGCCCGGTACTAGGAGGCAATGAGCAGTTCTTC. Translated: CASSPVLGGNEQFF. The chain couples TRBV5-1 to TRBJ2-1; D is possibly TRBD2 (5 bases). This CDR3 contains 14 residues. V lost 4 bases to trimming and J lost 6 bases, with 14 bases between them. Per germline, CDR1 SGHRS and CDR2 YFSETQ.

This clone was observed a few times. This sequence joins TRBV5-4 and TRBJ1-1; D gene uncertain. CDR3 length: 15 residues. Germline V gives CDR1 SGHNT, CDR2 YYREEE (reference sequence). V was pared by 0 bases and J by 0 bases, with 9 bases between. The CDR3 sequence: CASSLDVSLNTEAFF. Written as DNA, the CDR3 is TGTGCCAGCAGCTTGGATGTGTCCCTGAACACTGAAGCTTTCTTT.